This T cell receptor beta chain stems from a study of a mutant IDH1 vaccine in newly diagnosed glioma. Study-wide context: Patients began vaccination 4-6 weeks after radiotherapy alone, or with temozolomide cycles. Treated patients had a mean age of 40.4 years and a roughly 62% male, approximately 38% female split.

Overall study results and limits: Immune responses induced by the vaccine were seen in 93.3% of patients, spanning multiple MHC alleles.

This CDR3 is built from 15 residues. V was clipped by 4 bases and J by 6 bases; unmatched bases: 8. CDR1 SGDLS and CDR2 YYNGEE come from the germline V gene. As concerns this clone: The target antigen is unknown.

Described time point: week 23, last vaccination. Every single dose of the vaccine, 300 ug of mutant IDH1 20-mer peptide, came with topical imiquimod. This table comes from immunoSEQ multiplex PCR, and its TCRdb copy is limited to in-frame clones, with some not included. The table lists around 40,000 clones, about 76% of them singletons. Sequencing was performed on PBMCs, taken from a glioma patient whose treatment included an IDH1 peptide vaccine. The origin of this receptor is a man aged 50 to 60 with glioma. The rearrangement joins TRBV9 to TRBJ2-5, with 11 bases matching TRBD1. For the CDR3, the DNA is TGTGCCAGCAGCCCCCGGACAGGGGGCGCAAAGACCCAGTACTTC. Translation: CASSPRTGGAKTQYF.